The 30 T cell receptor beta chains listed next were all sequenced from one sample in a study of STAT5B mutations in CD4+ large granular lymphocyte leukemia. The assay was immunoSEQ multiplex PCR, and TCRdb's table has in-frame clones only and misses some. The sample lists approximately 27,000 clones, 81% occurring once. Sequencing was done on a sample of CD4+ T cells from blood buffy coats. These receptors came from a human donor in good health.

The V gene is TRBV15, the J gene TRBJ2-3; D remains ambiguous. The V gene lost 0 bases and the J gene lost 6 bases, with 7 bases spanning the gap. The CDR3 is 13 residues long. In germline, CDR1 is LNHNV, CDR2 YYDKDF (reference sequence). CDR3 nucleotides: TGTGCCACCAGCAGAGATCGGCGCGATACGCAGTATTTT. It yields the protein CATSRDRRDTQYF. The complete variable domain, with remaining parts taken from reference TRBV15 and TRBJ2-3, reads DAMVIQNPRYQVTQFGKPVTLSCSQTLNHNVMYWYQQKSSQAPKLLFHYYDKDFNNEADTPDNFQSRRPNTSFCFLDIRSPGLGDTAMYLCATSRDRRDTQYFGPGTRLTVL.

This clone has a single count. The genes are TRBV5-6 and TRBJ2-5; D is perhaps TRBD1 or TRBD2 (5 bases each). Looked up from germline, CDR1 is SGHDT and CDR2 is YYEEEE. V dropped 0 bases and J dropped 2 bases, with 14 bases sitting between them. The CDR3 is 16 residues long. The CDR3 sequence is CASSLVTGRIQETQYF. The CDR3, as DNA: TGTGCCAGCAGCTTGGTAACGGGACGGATACAAGAGACCCAGTACTTC.

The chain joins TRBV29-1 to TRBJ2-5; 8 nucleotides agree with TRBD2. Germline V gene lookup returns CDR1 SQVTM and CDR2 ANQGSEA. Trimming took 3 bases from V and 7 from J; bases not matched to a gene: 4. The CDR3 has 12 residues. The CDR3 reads CSVDVAGRTQYF. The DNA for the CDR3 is TGCAGCGTTGATGTAGCGGGGAGGACCCAGTACTTC.

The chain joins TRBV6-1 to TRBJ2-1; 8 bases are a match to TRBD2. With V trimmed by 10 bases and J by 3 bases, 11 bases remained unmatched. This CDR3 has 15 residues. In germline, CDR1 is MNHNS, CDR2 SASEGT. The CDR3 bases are TGTGCCACGAGCGGGGGCCCCGACCGCTACAATGAGCAGTTCTTC. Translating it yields CATSGGPDRYNEQFF.

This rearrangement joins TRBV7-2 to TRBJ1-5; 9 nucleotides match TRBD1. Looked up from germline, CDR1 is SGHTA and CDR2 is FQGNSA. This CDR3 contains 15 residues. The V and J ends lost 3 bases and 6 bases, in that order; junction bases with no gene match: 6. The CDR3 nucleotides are TGTGCCAGCAGCTTTTCACAGGGGGCGGGTCAGCCCCAGCATTTT. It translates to CASSFSQGAGQPQHF.

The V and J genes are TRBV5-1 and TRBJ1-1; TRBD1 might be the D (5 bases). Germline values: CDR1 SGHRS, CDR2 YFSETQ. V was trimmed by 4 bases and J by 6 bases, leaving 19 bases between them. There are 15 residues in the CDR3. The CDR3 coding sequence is TGCGCCAGCAGCCCACGGGACCCCGGTGACGCTGAAGCTTTCTTT. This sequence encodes CASSPRDPGDAEAFF.

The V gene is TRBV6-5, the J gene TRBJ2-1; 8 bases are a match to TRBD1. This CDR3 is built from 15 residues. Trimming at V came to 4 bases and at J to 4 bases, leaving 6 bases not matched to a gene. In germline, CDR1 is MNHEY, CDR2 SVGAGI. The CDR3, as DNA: TGTGCCAGCAGTTCTTTGGACAGGGTTTACAATGAGCAGTTCTTC. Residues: CASSSLDRVYNEQFF.

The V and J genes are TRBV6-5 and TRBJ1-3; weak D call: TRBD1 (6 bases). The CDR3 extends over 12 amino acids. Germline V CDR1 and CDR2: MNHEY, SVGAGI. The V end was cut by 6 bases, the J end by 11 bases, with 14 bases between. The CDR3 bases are TGTGCCAGCAGCTCAACCTCAGGGGCCATATATTTT. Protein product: CASSSTSGAIYF.

The DNA for the CDR3 is TGTGCCAGCAGCCAAGACCGGGTGTCACCCCTCCACTTT. The encoded protein is CASSQDRVSPLHF. The chain links TRBV11-3 to TRBJ1-6; D gene ambiguous. The CDR3 loop spans 13 amino acids. V lost 5 bases to trimming and J lost 10 bases, with 12 bases between them. Germline CDR1 is SGHNT and CDR2 is YENEEA.

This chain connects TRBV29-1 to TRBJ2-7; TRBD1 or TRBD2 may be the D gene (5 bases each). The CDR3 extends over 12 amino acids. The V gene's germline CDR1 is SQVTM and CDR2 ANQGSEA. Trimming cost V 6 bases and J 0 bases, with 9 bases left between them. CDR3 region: CSVGENSYEQYF. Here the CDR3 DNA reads TGCAGCGTGGGGGAGAACTCCTACGAGCAGTACTTC.

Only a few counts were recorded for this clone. The CDR3 nucleotides are TGTGCCAGCAGTTTGGGACAGGGGTCTCAGCCCCAGCATTTT. It is translated as CASSLGQGSQPQHF. The gene calls are TRBV28 and TRBJ1-5, with 10 bases matching TRBD1. CDR1 is MDHEN, CDR2 SYDVKM, per germline. Trimming at V came to 3 bases and at J to 6 bases, leaving 2 bases not matched to a gene. This CDR3 contains 14 residues.

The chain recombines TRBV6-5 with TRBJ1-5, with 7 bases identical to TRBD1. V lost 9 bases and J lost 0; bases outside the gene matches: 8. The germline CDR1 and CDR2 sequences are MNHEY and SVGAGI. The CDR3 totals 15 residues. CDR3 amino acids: CASSHRGNSNQPQHF. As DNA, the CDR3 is TGTGCCAGTTCCCACAGGGGAAATAGCAATCAGCCCCAGCATTTT.

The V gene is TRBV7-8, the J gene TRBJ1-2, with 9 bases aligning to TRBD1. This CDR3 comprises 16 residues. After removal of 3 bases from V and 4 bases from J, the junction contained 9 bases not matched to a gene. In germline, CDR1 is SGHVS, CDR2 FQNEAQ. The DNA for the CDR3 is TGTGCCAGCAGCTTTACCGCGGGACAGGGCTCCTATGGCTACACCTTC. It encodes CASSFTAGQGSYGYTF. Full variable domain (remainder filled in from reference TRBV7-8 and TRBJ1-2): GAGVSQSPRYKVAKRGQDVALRCDPISGHVSLFWYQQALGQGPEFLTYFQNEAQLDKSGLPSDRFFAERPEGSVSTLKIQRTQQEDSAVYLCASSFTAGQGSYGYTFGSGTRLTVV.

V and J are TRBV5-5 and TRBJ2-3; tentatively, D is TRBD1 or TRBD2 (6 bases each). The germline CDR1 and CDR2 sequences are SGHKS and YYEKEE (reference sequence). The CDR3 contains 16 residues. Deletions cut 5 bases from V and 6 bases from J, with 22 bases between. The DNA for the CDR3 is TGTGCCAGCAGTGCGGAAGGGGGGTTCGCTACGGATACGCAGTATTTT. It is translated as CASSAEGGFATDTQYF.

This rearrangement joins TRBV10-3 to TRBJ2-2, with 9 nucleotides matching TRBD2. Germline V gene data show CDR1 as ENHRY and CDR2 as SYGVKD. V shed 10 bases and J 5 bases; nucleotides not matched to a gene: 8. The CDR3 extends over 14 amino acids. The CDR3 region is CATLGLAGTGELFF. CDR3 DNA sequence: TGTGCCACCTTGGGGCTAGCGGGGACCGGGGAGCTGTTTTTT.

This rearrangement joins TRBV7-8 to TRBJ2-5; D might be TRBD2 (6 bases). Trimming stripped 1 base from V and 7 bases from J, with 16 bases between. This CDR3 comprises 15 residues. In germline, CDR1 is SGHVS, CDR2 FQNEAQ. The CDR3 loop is CASSLVGLPKGTQYF. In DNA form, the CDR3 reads TGTGCCAGCAGCTTAGTGGGACTCCCCAAGGGGACCCAGTACTTC. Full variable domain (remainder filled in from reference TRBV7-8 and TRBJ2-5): GAGVSQSPRYKVAKRGQDVALRCDPISGHVSLFWYQQALGQGPEFLTYFQNEAQLDKSGLPSDRFFAERPEGSVSTLKIQRTQQEDSAVYLCASSLVGLPKGTQYFGPGTRLLVL.

Here the CDR3 reads CASSLYQGNMGQPQHF. The CDR3 coding sequence is TGTGCCAGCAGCTTGTACCAGGGTAACATGGGACAGCCCCAGCATTTT. The chain carries TRBV5-5 and TRBJ1-5; D might be TRBD1 (5 bases). Per the germline V gene, CDR1 is SGHKS and CDR2 is YYEKEE (reference sequence). The CDR3 is made up of 16 amino acids. V was cut by 1 base and J by 7 bases, with 18 bases left in between.

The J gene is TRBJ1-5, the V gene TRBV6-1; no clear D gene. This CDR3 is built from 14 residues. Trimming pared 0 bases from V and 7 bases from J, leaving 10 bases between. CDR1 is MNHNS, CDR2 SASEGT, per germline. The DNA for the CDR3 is TGTGCCAGCAGTGAAGCGGGGTTTGGGCAGCCCCAGCATTTT. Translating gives CASSEAGFGQPQHF.

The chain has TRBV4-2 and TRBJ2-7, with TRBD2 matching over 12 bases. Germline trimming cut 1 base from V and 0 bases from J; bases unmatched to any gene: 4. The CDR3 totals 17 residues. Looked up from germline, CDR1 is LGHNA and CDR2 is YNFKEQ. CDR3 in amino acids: CASSQALTSGSSYEQYF. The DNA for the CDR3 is TGTGCCAGCAGCCAAGCATTGACTAGCGGGAGCTCCTACGAGCAGTACTTC.

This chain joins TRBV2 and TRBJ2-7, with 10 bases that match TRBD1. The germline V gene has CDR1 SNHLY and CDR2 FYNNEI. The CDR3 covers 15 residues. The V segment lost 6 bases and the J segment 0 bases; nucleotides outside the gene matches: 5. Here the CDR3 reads CASREGQGSSYEQYF. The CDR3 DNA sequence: TGTGCCAGCAGAGAGGGACAGGGGTCCTCCTACGAGCAGTACTTC.

The CDR3 protein is CATSRGGASGNTIYF. Written as DNA, the CDR3 is TGTGCCACCAGCAGGGGGGGGGCTTCTGGAAACACCATATATTTT. The chain combines TRBV15 with TRBJ1-3; a possible D gene is TRBD1 (6 bases). The CDR3 spans 15 residues. The V and J ends lost 3 bases and 1 base respectively, with 10 bases between them. The germline V gene has CDR1 LNHNV and CDR2 YYDKDF (reference sequence).

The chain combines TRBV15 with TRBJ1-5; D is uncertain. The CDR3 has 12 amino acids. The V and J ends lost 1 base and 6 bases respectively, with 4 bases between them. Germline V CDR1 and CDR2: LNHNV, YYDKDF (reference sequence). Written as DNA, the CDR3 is TGTGCCACCAGCAGAGGGTTTCAGCCCCAGCATTTT. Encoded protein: CATSRGFQPQHF.

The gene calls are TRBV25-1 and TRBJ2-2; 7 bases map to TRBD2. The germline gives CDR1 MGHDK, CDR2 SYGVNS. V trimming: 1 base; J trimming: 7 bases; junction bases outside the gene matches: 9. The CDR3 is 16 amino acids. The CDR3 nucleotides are TGTGCCAGCAGTGAATTGGGGCGGGGGAGGATCGGGGAGCTGTTTTTT. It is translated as CASSELGRGRIGELFF.

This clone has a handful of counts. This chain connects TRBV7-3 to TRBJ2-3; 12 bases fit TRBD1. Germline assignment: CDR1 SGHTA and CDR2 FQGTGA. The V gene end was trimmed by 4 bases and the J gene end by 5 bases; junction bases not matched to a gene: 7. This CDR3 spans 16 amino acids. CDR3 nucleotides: TGTGCCAGCAGCTCCCGTGGGACAGGGGGCAGAGATACGCAGTATTTT. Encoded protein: CASSSRGTGGRDTQYF.

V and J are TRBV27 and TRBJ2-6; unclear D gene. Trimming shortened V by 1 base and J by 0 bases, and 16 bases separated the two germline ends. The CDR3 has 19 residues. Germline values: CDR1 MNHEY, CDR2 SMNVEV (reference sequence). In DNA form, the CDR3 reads TGTGCCAGCAGTTTATACGCCCCAGGTTCGAGCTCTGGGGCCAACGTCCTGACTTTC. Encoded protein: CASSLYAPGSSSGANVLTF. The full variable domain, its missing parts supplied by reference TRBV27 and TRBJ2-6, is EAQVTQNPRYLITVTGKKLTVTCSQNMNHEYMSWYRQDPGLGLRQIYYSMNVEVTDKGDVPEGYKVSRKEKRNFPLILESPSPNQTSLYFCASSLYAPGSSSGANVLTFGAGSRLTVL.

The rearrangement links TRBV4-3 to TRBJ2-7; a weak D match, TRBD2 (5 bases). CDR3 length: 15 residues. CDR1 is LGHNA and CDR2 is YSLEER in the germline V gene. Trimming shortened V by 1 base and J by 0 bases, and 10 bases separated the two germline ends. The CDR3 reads CASSQGPGYSYEQYF. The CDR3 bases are TGCGCCAGCAGCCAAGGGCCGGGGTACTCCTACGAGCAGTACTTC.

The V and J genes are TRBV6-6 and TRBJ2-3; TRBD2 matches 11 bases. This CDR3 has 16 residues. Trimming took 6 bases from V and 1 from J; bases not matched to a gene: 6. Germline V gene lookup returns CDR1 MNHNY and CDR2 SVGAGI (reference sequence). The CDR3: CASSRTSGLGTDTQYF. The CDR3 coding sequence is TGTGCCAGCAGCCGGACTAGCGGGTTGGGCACAGATACGCAGTATTTT.

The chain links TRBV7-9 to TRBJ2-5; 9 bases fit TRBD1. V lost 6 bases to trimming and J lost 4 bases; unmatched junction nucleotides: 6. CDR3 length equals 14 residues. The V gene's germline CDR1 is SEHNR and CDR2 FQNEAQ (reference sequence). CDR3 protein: CASRGDRVGETQYF. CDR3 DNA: TGTGCCAGCAGGGGGGACAGGGTGGGAGAGACCCAGTACTTC.

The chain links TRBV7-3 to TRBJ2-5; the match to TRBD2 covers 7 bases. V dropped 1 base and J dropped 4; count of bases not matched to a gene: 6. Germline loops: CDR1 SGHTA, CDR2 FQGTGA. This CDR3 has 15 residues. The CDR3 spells CASSLNGAGAETQYF. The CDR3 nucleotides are TGTGCCAGCAGCTTAAACGGGGCGGGAGCAGAGACCCAGTACTTC.

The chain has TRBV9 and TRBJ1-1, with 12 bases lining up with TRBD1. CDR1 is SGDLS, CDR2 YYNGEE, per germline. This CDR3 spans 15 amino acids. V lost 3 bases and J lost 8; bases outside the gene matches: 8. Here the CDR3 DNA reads TGTGCCAGCAGCGCAACCGGGACAGGGGGCTTCGAAGCTTTCTTT. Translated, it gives CASSATGTGGFEAFF.